This TCR beta chain is drawn from a study of blood T cell repertoires in COVID-19. About the study: Both acute and convalescent COVID-19 samples were obtained from the United States, Italy and Spain. PBMCs, B-cell-depleted T cells, or T cells were the source of the cDNA or gDNA that made up the material.

Methods used by the authors: Amplifying reference gene primers gave estimates of nucleated cell counts. Produced via immunoSEQ multiplex PCR; TCRdb's table is partial and in-frame only. That table is the source of V, J and clone size, and D and trimming were worked out from the DNA. The sample has around 150,000 clones, roughly 87% seen once. The CDR3 has 11 amino acids. Trimming shortened V by 4 bases and J by 8 bases, and 6 bases separated the two germline ends. The germline V gene has CDR1 SEHNR and CDR2 FQNEAQ (reference sequence). The source of this sequence is a woman aged 55-70 years with active or convalescent COVID-19. This chain connects TRBV7-9 to TRBJ2-1; no clear D gene. The sequenced sample was peripheral blood. CDR3 in amino acids: CASSYIDEQFF. CDR3 nucleotides: TGTGCCAGCAGCTACATTGATGAGCAGTTCTTC.